This T cell receptor (beta chain) was captured by sequencing in a study of T-cell memory formation after mild COVID-19. The study's findings and limits: Later expanders leaned CD4+, whereas day 15 to 85 contracting clones were balanced CD4/CD8.

The CDR3 has 15 residues. The germline gives CDR1 SGHTA, CDR2 FQGNSA. Between the trimmed V and J ends, which lost 1 base and 0 bases, there was a span of 9 bases. Worth noting for this clonotype: The antigen remains undetermined.

TCRalpha and TCRbeta libraries used 5'RACE with constant-segment primers and UMIs. MiXCR was run by TCRdb on the 5' RACE reads, yielding one entry per CDR3 protein. The sample yields about 430,000 distinct CDR3 sequences, roughly a quarter seen once. The specimen sequenced was PBMCs or a T cell subset sorted from them (not recorded which). The clonotype originates from an adult woman who had mild COVID-19 (a few samples of this study predate the infection). Cell type and time point are not known. The chain recombines TRBV7-2 with TRBJ1-1; D remains unclear. CDR3: CASSLEFSMNTEAFF. The CDR3 region has the DNA TGTGCCAGCAGCTTAGAATTTTCTATGAACACTGAAGCTTTCTTT.